Listed below are T cell receptor beta chains from one sample, sequenced in a study of CD4 T cells in relation to SARS-CoV-2 and coronaviruses. TCRdb's copy holds only in-frame clones and misses some; the assay was immunoSEQ multiplex PCR. This sample has some 70,000 clones, with about 92% found just once. The sequencing sample was made of naive CD4+ T cells from PBMCs. Receptors originate from a human donor in good health. CDR3s include the opening cysteine and the closing phenylalanine or tryptophan. D genes are given only for firm matches. Size is omitted from some rows. Given values are once, few, many or a class for expanded clones.

D,V,size,J,CDR3,DNA
TRBD2,TRBV5-1,-,TRBJ2-5,CASSLVAGAGETQYF,TGCGCCAGCAGCTTGGTAGCGGGGGCCGGCGAGACCCAGTACTTC
TRBD1,TRBV4-3,-,TRBJ1-2,CASSQPGQPYGYTF,TGCGCCAGCAGCCAACCGGGACAGCCATATGGCTACACCTTC
-,TRBV2,-,TRBJ2-1,CASSGDSGGWNEQFF,TGTGCCAGCAGTGGGGACTCCGGGGGATGGAATGAGCAGTTCTTC
TRBD1,TRBV5-1,-,TRBJ2-3,CASSLEGAGTGMDTQYF,TGCGCCAGCAGTTTGGAGGGAGCCGGGACAGGGATGGATACGCAGTATTTT
-,TRBV9,-,TRBJ2-3,CASSVGGSTDTQYF,TGTGCCAGCAGCGTAGGCGGGAGCACAGATACGCAGTATTTT
-,TRBV4-1,-,TRBJ1-2,CASSQDGSWYGYTF,TGCGCCAGCAGCCAAGATGGCAGCTGGTATGGCTACACCTTC
-,TRBV19,-,TRBJ2-3,CASSITLPAGIRTDTQYF,TGTGCCAGTAGTATCACCCTCCCTGCAGGGATACGCACAGATACGCAGTATTTT
-,TRBV18,-,TRBJ1-1,CASSPRTGGGTEAFF,TGTGCCAGCTCACCACGGACCGGCGGGGGCACTGAAGCTTTCTTT
-,TRBV11-3,-,TRBJ2-1,CASSRGYNEQFF,TGTGCCAGCAGCCGTGGTTACAATGAGCAGTTCTTC
-,TRBV25-1,few,TRBJ1-5,CASGSRVGGQPQHF,TGTGCCAGCGGCTCCCGGGTGGGGGGACAGCCCCAGCATTTT
-,TRBV12-3/TRBV12-4,-,TRBJ1-1,CASRGGQRAEAFF,TGTGCCAGCAGGGGAGGTCAGAGGGCTGAAGCTTTCTTT
TRBD1,TRBV24-1,-,TRBJ2-5,CATSDSRGGGETQYF,TGTGCCACCAGTGATTCCAGAGGGGGCGGCGAGACCCAGTACTTC
-,TRBV6-2/TRBV6-3,-,TRBJ1-5,CASSYRGWTKNQPQHF,TGTGCCAGCAGTTACCGAGGGTGGACAAAGAATCAGCCCCAGCATTTT
-,TRBV6-2/TRBV6-3,-,TRBJ2-1,CASSSPRQQFF,TGTGCCAGCAGCTCCCCGAGACAGCAGTTCTTC
-,TRBV10-1,-,TRBJ2-2,CASSEFGWPTNTGELFF,TGCGCCAGCAGTGAGTTCGGTTGGCCAACGAACACCGGGGAGCTGTTTTTT
TRBD1,TRBV19,-,TRBJ1-2,CASSDRGLDGYTF,TGTGCCAGTAGTGACAGGGGACTCGACGGCTACACCTTC